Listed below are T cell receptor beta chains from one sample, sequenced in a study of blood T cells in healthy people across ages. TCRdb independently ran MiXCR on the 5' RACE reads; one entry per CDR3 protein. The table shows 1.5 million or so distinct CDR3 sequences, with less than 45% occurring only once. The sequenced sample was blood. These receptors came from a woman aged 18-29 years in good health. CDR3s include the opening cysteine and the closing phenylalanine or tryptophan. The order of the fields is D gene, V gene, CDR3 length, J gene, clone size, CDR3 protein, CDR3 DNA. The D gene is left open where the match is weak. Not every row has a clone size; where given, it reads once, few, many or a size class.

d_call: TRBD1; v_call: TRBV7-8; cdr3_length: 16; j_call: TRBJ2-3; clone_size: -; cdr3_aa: CASSSLDRGSTDTQYF; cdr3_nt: TGTGCCAGCAGCTCGCTCGACAGGGGTAGCACAGATACGCAGTATTTT
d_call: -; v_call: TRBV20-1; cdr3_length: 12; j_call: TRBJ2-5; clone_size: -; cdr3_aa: CSASPYRDSPYF; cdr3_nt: TGCAGTGCTAGCCCTTACCGGGACTCTCCGTACTTC
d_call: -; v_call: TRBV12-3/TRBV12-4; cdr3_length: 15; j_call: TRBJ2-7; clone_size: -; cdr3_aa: CASSQTRVAYNEQYF; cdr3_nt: TGTGCCAGCAGTCAGACTAGAGTCGCCTACAATGAGCAGTACTTC
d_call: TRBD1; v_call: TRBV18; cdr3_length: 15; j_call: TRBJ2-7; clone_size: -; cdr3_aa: CASSPRDRGRYEQYF; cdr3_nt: TGTGCCAGCTCACCACGGGACAGGGGGCGTTACGAGCAGTACTTC
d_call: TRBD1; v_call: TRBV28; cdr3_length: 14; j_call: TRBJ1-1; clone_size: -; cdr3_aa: CASRSQGATTEAFF; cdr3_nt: TGTGCCAGCAGATCACAGGGGGCGACTACTGAAGCTTTCTTT
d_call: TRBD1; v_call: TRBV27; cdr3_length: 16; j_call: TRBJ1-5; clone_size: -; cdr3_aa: CASSSRGLWGNQPQHF; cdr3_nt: TGTGCCAGCAGTTCCAGGGGGCTTTGGGGCAATCAGCCCCAGCATTTT
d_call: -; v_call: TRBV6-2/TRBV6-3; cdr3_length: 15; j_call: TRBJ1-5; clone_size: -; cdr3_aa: CASSYSRAPSEPQHF; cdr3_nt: TGTGCCAGCAGTTACTCGAGGGCCCCCTCTGAGCCCCAGCATTTT
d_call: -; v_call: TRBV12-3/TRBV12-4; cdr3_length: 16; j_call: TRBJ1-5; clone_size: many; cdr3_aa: CASSFGGRGSNQPQHF; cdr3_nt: TGTGCCAGCAGTTTCGGGGGGCGGGGGAGCAATCAGCCCCAGCATTTT
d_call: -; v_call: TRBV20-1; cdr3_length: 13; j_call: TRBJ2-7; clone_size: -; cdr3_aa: CSARLTGSGEQYF; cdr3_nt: TGCAGTGCTAGACTGACGGGGTCCGGCGAGCAGTACTTC
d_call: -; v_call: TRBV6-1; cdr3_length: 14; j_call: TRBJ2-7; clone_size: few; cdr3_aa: CASRGTPLTYEQYF; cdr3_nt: TGTGCCAGCAGGGGGACACCTCTTACCTACGAGCAGTACTTC
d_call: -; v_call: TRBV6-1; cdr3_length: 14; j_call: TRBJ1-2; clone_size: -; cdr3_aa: CASRVRGAGYGYTF; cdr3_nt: TGTGCCAGCAGGGTCCGGGGGGCTGGCTATGGCTACACCTTC
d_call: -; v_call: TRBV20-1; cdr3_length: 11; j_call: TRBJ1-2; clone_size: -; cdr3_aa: CSARFQHGYTF; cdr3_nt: TGCAGTGCTAGATTTCAACATGGCTACACCTTC
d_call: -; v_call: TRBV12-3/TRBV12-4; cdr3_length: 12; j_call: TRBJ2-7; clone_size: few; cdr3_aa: CASSPRGHGRYF; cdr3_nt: TGTGCCAGCAGTCCCAGGGGACATGGTCGGTACTTC
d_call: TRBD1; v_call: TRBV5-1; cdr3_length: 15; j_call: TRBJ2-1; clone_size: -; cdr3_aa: CASSTGTGVSYEQYF; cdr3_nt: TGCGCCAGCAGCACCGGGACAGGGGTTTCCTACGAGCAGTACTTT
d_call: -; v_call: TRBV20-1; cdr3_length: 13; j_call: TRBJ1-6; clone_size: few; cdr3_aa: CSASRDIGESLHF; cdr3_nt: TGCAGTGCTAGTCGGGACATAGGCGAATCCCTCCACTTT
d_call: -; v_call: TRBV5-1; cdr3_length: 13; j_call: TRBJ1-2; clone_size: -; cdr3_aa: CASSVSTYYGYTF; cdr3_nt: TGCGCCAGCAGCGTTAGCACCTACTATGGCTACACCTTC
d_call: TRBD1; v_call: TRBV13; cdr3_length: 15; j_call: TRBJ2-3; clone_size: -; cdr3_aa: CASSFRTGRTDTQYF; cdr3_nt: TGTGCCAGCAGCTTTCGGACAGGGAGGACAGATACGCAGTATTTT
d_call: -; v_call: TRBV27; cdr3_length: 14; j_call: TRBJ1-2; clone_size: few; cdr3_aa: CASSRYGDHYGYTF; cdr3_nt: TGTGCCAGCAGTCGGTACGGGGACCACTATGGCTACACCTTC
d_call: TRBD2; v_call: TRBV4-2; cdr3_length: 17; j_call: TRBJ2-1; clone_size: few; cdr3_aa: CASSPGLAENLYNEQFF; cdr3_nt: TGTGCCAGCAGCCCCGGACTAGCCGAGAACCTCTACAATGAGCAGTTCTTC
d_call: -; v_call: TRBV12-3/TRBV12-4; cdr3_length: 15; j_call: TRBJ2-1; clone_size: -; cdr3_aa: CASSLRGESYNEQFF; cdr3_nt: TGTGCCAGCAGTTTAAGGGGGGAGTCCTACAATGAGCAGTTCTTC
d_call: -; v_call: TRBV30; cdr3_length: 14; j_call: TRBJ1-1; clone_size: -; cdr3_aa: CAWIGHLSNTEAFF; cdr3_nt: TGTGCCTGGATTGGACACCTTTCGAACACTGAAGCTTTCTTT
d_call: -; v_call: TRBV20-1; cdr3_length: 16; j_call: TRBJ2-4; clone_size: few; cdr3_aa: CSATGASWVGKNIQYF; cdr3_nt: TGCAGTGCTACCGGGGCCTCCTGGGTTGGCAAAAACATTCAGTACTTC
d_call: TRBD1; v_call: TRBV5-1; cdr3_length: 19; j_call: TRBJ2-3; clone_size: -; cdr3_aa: CASSRGTGAVEGGTDTQYF; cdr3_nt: TGCGCCAGCAGCCGCGGGACAGGGGCAGTTGAAGGTGGCACAGATACGCAGTATTTT
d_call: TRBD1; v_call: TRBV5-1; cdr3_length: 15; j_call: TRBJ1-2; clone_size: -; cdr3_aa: CASSLSGGANYGYTF; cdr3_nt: TGCGCCAGCAGCTTATCAGGGGGCGCGAACTATGGCTACACCTTC
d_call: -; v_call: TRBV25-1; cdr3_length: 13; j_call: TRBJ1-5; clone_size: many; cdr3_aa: CARHRQGNQPQHF; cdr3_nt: TGTGCCAGACATAGACAGGGCAATCAGCCCCAGCATTTT
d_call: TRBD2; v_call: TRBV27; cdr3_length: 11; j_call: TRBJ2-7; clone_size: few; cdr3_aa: CASRTSGEQYF; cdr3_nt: TGTGCCAGCAGGACTAGCGGAGAGCAGTACTTC
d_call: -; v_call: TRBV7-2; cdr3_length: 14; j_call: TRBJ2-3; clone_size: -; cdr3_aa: CASSQITGADTQYF; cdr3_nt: TGTGCCAGCAGTCAAATTACCGGGGCGGATACGCAGTATTTT
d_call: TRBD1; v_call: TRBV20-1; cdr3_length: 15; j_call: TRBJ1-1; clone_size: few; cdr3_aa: CSARQGSWEGTEAFF; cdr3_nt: TGCAGTGCTCGACAGGGTAGTTGGGAGGGCACTGAAGCTTTCTTT
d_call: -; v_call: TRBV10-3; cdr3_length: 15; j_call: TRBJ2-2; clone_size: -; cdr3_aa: CAISTPAKNTGELFF; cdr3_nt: TGTGCCATCAGCACGCCAGCGAAAAACACCGGGGAGCTGTTTTTT
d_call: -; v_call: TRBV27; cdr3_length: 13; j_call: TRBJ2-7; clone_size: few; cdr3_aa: CASSLSFSEEQYF; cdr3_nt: TGTGCCAGCAGTTTATCTTTCTCCGAAGAGCAGTACTTC
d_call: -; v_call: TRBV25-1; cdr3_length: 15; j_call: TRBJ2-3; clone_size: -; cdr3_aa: CASSEYRGATDTQYF; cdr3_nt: TGTGCCAGCAGTGAATACAGGGGTGCAACAGATACGCAGTATTTT